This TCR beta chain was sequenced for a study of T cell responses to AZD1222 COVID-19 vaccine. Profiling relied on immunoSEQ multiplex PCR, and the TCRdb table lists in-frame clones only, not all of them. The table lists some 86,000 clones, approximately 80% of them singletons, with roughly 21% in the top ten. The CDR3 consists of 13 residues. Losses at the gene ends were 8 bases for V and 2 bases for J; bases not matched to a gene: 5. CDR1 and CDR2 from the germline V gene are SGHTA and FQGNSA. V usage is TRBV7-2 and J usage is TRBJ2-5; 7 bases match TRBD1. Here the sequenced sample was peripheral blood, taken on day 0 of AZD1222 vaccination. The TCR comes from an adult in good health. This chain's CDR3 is CASAPTGQETQYF. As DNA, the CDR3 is TGTGCCAGCGCCCCGACAGGGCAAGAGACCCAGTACTTC.